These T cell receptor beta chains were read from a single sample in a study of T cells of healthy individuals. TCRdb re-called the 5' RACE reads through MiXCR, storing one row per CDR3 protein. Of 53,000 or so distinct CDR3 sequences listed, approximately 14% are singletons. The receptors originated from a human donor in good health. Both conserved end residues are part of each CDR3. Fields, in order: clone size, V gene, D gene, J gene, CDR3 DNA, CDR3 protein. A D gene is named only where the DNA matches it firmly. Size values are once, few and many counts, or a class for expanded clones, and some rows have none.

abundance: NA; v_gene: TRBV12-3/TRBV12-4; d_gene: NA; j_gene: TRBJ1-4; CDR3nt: TGTGCCAGCAGTTTAGGGCGCAGGAGGGAAAAACTGTTTTTT; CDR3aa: CASSLGRRREKLFF
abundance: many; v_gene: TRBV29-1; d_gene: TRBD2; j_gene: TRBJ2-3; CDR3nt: TGCAGCGTTGAAAGCGGGAGGGTCACAGATACGCAGTATTTT; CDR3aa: CSVESGRVTDTQYF
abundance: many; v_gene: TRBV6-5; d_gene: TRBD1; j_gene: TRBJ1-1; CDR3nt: TGTGCCAGCAGACCAGGGGGGAGGGCGCACACTGAAGCTTTCTTT; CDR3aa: CASRPGGRAHTEAFF
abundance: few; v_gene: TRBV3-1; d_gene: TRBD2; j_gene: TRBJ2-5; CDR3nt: TGTGCCAGCAGCCAAGATAAGGGCGGGAGGAGTGGAGAGACCCAGTACTTC; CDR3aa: CASSQDKGGRSGETQYF
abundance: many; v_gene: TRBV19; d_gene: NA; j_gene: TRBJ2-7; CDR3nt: TGTGCCAGTAGTACTCCAGGGTCCTACGAGCAGTACTTC; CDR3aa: CASSTPGSYEQYF
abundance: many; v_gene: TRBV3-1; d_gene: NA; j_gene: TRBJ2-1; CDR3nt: TGTGCCAGCAGCCGAGCCCGGACCATAAACAATGAGCAGTTCTTC; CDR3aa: CASSRARTINNEQFF
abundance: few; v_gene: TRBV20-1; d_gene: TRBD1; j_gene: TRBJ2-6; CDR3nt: TGCAGTGCTCCTACAGGGGGCTCTGGGGCCAACGTCCTGACTTTC; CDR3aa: CSAPTGGSGANVLTF
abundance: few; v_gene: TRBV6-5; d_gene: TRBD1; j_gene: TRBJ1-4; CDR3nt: TGTGCCAGCAGCTCCGGACAGGGTACGGATGAAAAACTGTTTTTT; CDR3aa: CASSSGQGTDEKLFF
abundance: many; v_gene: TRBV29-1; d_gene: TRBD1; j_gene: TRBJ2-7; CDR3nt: TGCAGCGTTGGACAGGGCGAGTCCTACGAGCAGTACTTC; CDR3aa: CSVGQGESYEQYF
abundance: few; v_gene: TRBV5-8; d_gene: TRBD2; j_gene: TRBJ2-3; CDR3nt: TGTGCCAGCAGCTTGTTCGCGGGAGGCAATGGGGATACGCAGTATTTT; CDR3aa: CASSLFAGGNGDTQYF
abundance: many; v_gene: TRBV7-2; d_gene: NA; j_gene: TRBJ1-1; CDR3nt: TGTGCCAGCAGCTTCACCCAGGGAGGGACTGAAGCTTTCTTT; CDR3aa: CASSFTQGGTEAFF
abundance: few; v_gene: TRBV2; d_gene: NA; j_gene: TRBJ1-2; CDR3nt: TGTGCCGGAGGGAGGGGAGCTAACTATGGCTACACCTTC; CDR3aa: CAGGRGANYGYTF
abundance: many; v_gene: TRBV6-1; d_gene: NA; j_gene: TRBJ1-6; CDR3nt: TGTGCCAGCAGCGCCGGGGGGTCATGGGGGAATTCACCCCTCCACTTT; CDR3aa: CASSAGGSWGNSPLHF
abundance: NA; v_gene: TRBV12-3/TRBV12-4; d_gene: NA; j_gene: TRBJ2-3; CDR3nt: TGTGCCAGTAGGGGTGATACGCAGTATTTT; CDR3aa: CASRGDTQYF
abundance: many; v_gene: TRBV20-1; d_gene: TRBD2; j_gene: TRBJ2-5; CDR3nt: TGCAGTGCCGTGTTAGCGGGAGGGCGGGAGACCCAGTACTTC; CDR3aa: CSAVLAGGRETQYF
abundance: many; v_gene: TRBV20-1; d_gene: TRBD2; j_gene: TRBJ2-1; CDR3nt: TGCAGTGCCCCGGGGGGGAGCTCCTACAATGAGCAGTTCTTC; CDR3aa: CSAPGGSSYNEQFF
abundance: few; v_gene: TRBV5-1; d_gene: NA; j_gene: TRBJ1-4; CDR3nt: TGCGCCAGCAGCCAAACTAATGAAAAACTGTTTTTT; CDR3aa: CASSQTNEKLFF
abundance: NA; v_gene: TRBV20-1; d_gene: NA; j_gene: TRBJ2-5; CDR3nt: TGCAGTGTATCTGGGGAGAATGGGGAGACCCAGTACTTC; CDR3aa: CSVSGENGETQYF
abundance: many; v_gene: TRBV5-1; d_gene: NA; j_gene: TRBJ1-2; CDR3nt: TGCGCCAGCAGCTTGGAGACAGTTTATGGCTACACCTTC; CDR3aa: CASSLETVYGYTF
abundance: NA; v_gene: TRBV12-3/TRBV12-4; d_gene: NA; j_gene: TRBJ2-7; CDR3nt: TGTGCCAGCAGTTTATTAGGGACGTTAGACTACGAGCAGTACTTC; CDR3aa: CASSLLGTLDYEQYF
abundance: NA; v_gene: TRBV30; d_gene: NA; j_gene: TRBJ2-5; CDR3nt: TGTGCCTGGAGTGTCGGGGGGCCAGAGACCCAGTACTTC; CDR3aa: CAWSVGGPETQYF
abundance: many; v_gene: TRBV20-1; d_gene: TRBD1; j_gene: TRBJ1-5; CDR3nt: TGCAGTGCTACGCCGCGGCCAGGGACAGGCGGTATTCAGCCCCAGCATTTT; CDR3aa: CSATPRPGTGGIQPQHF
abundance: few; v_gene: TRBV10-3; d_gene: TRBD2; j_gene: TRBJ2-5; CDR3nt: TGTGCCATCAGTGAGGGCGGGCTAGCGGGGCCGACGACCCAGTACTTC; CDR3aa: CAISEGGLAGPTTQYF
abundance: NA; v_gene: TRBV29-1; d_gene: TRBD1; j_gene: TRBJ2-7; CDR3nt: TGCAGCGTAGAGACAGGGGGCTACGAGCAGTACTTC; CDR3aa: CSVETGGYEQYF
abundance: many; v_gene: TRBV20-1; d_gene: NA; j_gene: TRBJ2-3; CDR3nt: TGCAGTGCTAGAGATCCCCACACTGCGGATACGCAGTATTTT; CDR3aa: CSARDPHTADTQYF
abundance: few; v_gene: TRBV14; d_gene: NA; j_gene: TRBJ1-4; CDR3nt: TGTGCCAGCAGCCAAGGGAGGGCAACTAATGAAAAACTGTTTTTT; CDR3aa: CASSQGRATNEKLFF
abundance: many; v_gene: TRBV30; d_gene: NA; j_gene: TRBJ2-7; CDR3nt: TGTGCCTGGAGTGGACATCTGGGGCGCGAGTACGAGCAGTACTTC; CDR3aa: CAWSGHLGREYEQYF
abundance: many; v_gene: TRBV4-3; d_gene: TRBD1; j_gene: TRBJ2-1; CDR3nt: TGCGCCAGCAGCCAATCCGGGACAGGGTTTTACAATGAGCAGTTCTTC; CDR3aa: CASSQSGTGFYNEQFF
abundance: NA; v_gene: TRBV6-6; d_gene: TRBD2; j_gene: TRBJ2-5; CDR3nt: TGTGCCAGCGCCCGCGGTCTGGCTAGCGGGGGAGTACAAGAGACCCAGTACTTC; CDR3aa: CASARGLASGGVQETQYF
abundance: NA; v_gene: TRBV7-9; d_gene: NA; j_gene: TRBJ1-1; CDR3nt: TGTGCCAGCAGCCCCGAAGGCAGGGAGTACACTGAAGCTTTCTTT; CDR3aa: CASSPEGREYTEAFF
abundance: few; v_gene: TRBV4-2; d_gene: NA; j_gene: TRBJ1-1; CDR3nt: TGTGCCAGCAGCCAAGAACAGGTCCAGGGTGAAGCTTTCTTT; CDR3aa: CASSQEQVQGEAFF
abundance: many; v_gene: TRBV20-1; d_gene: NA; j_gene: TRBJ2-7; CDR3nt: TGCAGTGCTAGCCCCGGCTCCTACGAGCAGTACTTC; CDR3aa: CSASPGSYEQYF
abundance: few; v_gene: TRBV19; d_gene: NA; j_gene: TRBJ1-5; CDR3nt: TGTGCCAGTAGTCCCCGAAGGGATCAGCCCCAGCATTTT; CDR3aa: CASSPRRDQPQHF
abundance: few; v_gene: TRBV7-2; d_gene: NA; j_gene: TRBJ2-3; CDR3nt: TGTGCCAGCAGCTTAGAAAGGACAGTGGTTGATACGCAGTATTTT; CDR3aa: CASSLERTVVDTQYF
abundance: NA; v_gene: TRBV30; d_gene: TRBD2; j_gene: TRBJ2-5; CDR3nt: TGTGCCTGGAGTGTAGGTCTAGCGGTTGAGACCCAGTACTTC; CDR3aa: CAWSVGLAVETQYF
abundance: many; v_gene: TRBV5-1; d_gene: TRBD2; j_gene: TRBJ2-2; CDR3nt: TGCGCCAGCAGCGAGGCTAGCGGGAGAACCGGGGAGCTGTTTTTT; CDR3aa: CASSEASGRTGELFF
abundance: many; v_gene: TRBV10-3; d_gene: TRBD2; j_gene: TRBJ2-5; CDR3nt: TGTGCCATCAGAAATAGCGGGGGAGAAGAGACCCAGTACTTC; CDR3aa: CAIRNSGGEETQYF
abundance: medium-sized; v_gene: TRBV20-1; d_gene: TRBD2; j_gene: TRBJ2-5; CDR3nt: TGCAGTGCGTGGACTAGCGGGGGTGCCCAAGAGACCCAGTACTTC; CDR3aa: CSAWTSGGAQETQYF
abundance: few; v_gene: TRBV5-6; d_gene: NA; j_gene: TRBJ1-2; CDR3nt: TGTGCCAGCAGCTTGAATCAGAACTATGGCTACACCTTC; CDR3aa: CASSLNQNYGYTF
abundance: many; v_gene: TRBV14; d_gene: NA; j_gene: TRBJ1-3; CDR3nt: TGTGCCAGCAGTCGAATCAACTCTGGAAACACCATATATTTT; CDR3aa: CASSRINSGNTIYF
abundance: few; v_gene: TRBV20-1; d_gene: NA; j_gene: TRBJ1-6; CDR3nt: TGCAGTGCTAGAGAACAGGGACCCTTGGGGTCACCCCTCCACTTT; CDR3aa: CSAREQGPLGSPLHF
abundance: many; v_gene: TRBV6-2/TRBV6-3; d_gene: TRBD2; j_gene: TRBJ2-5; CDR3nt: TGTGCCAGCAGCAACTTGTTGACTAGCGGGCCCGGAAGGCAAGAGACCCAGTACTTC; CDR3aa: CASSNLLTSGPGRQETQYF
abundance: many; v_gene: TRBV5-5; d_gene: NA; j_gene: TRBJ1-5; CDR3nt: TGTGCCAGCAGCTTATCAGGGCCAGGGAATCAGCCCCAGCATTTT; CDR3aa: CASSLSGPGNQPQHF
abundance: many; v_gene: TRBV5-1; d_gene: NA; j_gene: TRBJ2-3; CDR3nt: TGCGCCAGCCATGTAGGCCCTAGCACAGATACGCAGTATTTT; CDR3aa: CASHVGPSTDTQYF
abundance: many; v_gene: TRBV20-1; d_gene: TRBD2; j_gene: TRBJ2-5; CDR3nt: TGCAGTTGTGAGAGGGAGGGGGAGACCCAGTACTTC; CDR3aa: CSCEREGETQYF
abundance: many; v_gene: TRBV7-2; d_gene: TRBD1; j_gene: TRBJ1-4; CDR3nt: TGTGCCAGCAGCCCGCTTGGGACAGCGGAAAAACTGTTTTTT; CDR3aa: CASSPLGTAEKLFF
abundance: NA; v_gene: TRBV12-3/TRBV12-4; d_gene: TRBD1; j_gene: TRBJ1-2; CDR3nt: TGTGCCAGCAACCGACAGGGATATGGCTACAACTTC; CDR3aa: CASNRQGYGYNF
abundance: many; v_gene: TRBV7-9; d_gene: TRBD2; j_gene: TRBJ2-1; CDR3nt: TGTGCCAGCAGCTCCTGGACTAGCGGGGGGTTTAGCTCCTACAATGAGCAGTTCTTC; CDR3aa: CASSSWTSGGFSSYNEQFF
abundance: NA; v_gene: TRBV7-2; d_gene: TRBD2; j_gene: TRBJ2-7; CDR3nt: TGTGCCAGCAGCTTAGGGGAGGGACTAGCGGGGGGGCCGGGCGAGCAGTACTTC; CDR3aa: CASSLGEGLAGGPGEQYF
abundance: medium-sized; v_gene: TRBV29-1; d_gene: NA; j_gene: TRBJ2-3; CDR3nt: TGCAGCGTTGAACTGGACAGCAGCACAGATACGCAGTATTTT; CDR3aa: CSVELDSSTDTQYF
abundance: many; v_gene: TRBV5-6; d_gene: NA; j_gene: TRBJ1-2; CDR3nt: TGTGCCAGCAGCTTGGCCGGGTACACTCCTGGCTACACCTTC; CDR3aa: CASSLAGYTPGYTF
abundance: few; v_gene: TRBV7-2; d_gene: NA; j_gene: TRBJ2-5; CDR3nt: TGTGCCAGCAGCTACAACAGCGGGCAAGAGACCCAGTACTTC; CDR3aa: CASSYNSGQETQYF
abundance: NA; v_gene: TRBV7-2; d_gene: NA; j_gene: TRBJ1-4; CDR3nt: TGTGCCAGCAGCTCCCCGGACAGTCCTAATGAAAAACTGTTTTTT; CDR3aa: CASSSPDSPNEKLFF